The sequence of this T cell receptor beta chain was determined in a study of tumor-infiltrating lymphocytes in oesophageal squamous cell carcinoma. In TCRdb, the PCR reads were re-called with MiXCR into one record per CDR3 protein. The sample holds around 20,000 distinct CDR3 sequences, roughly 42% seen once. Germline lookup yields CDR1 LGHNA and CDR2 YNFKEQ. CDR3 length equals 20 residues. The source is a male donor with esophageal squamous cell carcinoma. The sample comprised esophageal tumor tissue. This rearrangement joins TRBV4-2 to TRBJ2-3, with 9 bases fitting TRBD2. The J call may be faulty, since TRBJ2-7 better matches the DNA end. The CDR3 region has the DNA TGTGCCAGCAGCCAAGAGGAGCTAGCGGGAAGGGTGGGACAGTCCTACGAGCAGTACTTC. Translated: CASSQEELAGRVGQSYEQYF.